Listed below are T cell receptor beta chains from one sample, sequenced in a study of cytomegalovirus exposure and HLA in healthy donors. Sequencing was performed with immunoSEQ multiplex PCR; in TCRdb, only in-frame clones are kept and a portion is missing. The data hold around 30,000 clones, with 87% observed a single time. The sample taken for sequencing was PBMCs. The receptors stem from a boy younger than 18 in good health and CMV-seronegative. CDR3s include the opening cysteine and the closing phenylalanine or tryptophan. The order of the fields is V gene, clone size, J gene, D gene, CDR3 protein, CDR3 DNA. D genes are given only for firm matches. The size entry is marked missing in some rows and otherwise reads once, few, many or a size class.

TRBV5-1,-,TRBJ1-5,TRBD1,CASSFRDRGNQPQHF,TGCGCCAGCAGCTTCCGGGACAGGGGCAATCAGCCCCAGCATTTT
TRBV6-1,-,TRBJ2-7,-,CASRGVQGRDEQYF,TGTGCCAGCAGAGGGGTTCAGGGGCGCGACGAGCAGTACTTC
TRBV7-9,-,TRBJ1-3,-,CASSSTGSGNTIYF,TGTGCCAGCAGTTCGACAGGAAGTGGAAACACCATATATTTT
TRBV5-6,once,TRBJ1-5,TRBD1,CASSGDRGLVQPQHF,TGTGCCAGCAGCGGCGACAGGGGGCTTGTTCAGCCCCAGCATTTT
TRBV7-9,-,TRBJ1-4,TRBD1,CASSTDRGIDRMFF,TGTGCCAGCAGCACCGACAGGGGGATCGATCGGATGTTTTTT
TRBV10-3,-,TRBJ2-7,-,CAISGTEVVEQYF,TGTGCCATCAGTGGAACCGAGGTGGTCGAGCAGTACTTC
TRBV19,-,TRBJ2-5,TRBD2,CASSETSGRKETQYF,TGTGCCAGTAGTGAAACTAGCGGGCGTAAAGAGACCCAGTACTTC
TRBV18,-,TRBJ1-5,-,CASSYQAGNQPQHF,TGTGCCAGCTCATATCAAGCGGGCAATCAGCCCCAGCATTTT
TRBV6-5,-,TRBJ2-5,TRBD1,CASSYPSGQGTQYF,TGTGCCAGCAGTTACCCCTCGGGACAGGGAACCCAGTACTTC
TRBV7-9,-,TRBJ2-3,TRBD2,CASSRSTQAGHTDTQYF,TGTGCCAGCAGCCGATCCACACAAGCGGGGCACACAGATACGCAGTATTTT
TRBV5-6,-,TRBJ2-1,TRBD2,CASSSAGGFYNEQFF,TGTGCCAGCAGCTCAGCGGGGGGGTTTTACAATGAGCAGTTCTTC
TRBV12-5,-,TRBJ2-7,TRBD1,CASGLVNTEDRGGDEQYF,TGTGCTAGTGGTTTGGTAAACACCGAAGACAGGGGTGGGGACGAGCAGTACTTC
TRBV27,once,TRBJ1-2,-,CASSFLGIYGYTF,TGTGCCAGCAGTTTTCTCGGTATCTATGGCTACACCTTC
TRBV6-6,-,TRBJ2-7,-,CASSYTRVGRNYEQYF,TGTGCCAGCAGTTACACTAGAGTGGGGAGAAATTACGAGCAGTACTTC
TRBV4-3,-,TRBJ2-2,TRBD2,CASSLGGGVTGELFF,TGCGCCAGCAGCCTGGGCGGGGGGGTTACCGGGGAGCTGTTTTTT
TRBV12-2,-,TRBJ2-2,-,CASRLAVVAGETANTGELFF,TGTGCAAGTCGCTTAGCGGTGGTAGCGGGCGAGACAGCGAACACCGGGGAGCTGTTTTTT
TRBV19,-,TRBJ2-6,TRBD2,CASSIGGASGANVLTF,TGTGCCAGTAGTATCGGGGGGGCCTCTGGGGCCAACGTCCTGACTTTC
TRBV6-5,-,TRBJ2-1,TRBD2,CASSAGTSGGNEQFF,TGTGCCAGCAGCGCCGGGACTAGCGGGGGCAATGAGCAGTTCTTC
TRBV15,once,TRBJ1-2,-,CATSTAGSYGYTF,TGTGCCACCAGCACCGCGGGGTCTTATGGCTACACCTTC
TRBV14,-,TRBJ2-5,-,CASSRTALQETQYF,TGTGCCAGCAGTCGGACAGCTCTCCAAGAGACCCAGTACTTC
TRBV4-1,once,TRBJ2-7,TRBD1,CASSQEAGGEQYF,TGCGCCAGCAGCCAAGAGGCAGGGGGCGAGCAGTACTTC
TRBV6-6,-,TRBJ2-2,TRBD1,CASVTGENGELFF,TGTGCCAGCGTGACAGGGGAGAACGGGGAGCTGTTTTTT
TRBV5-5,-,TRBJ2-7,TRBD1,CASSLKTGKPSYEQYF,TGTGCCAGCAGCTTAAAGACAGGGAAACCCTCCTACGAGCAGTACTTC
TRBV5-8,-,TRBJ1-6,TRBD1,CASSSAPGQGFRRSLHF,TGTGCCAGCAGTTCTGCTCCGGGACAGGGGTTTAGAAGATCCCTCCACTTT
TRBV6-5,few,TRBJ2-7,TRBD1,CASNQGQNLYEQYF,TGTGCCAGCAACCAGGGACAGAACCTCTACGAGCAGTACTTC
TRBV19,-,TRBJ1-6,TRBD1,CASSATSRGLGSPLHF,TGTGCCAGTAGTGCCACCTCCAGGGGGTTGGGTTCACCCCTCCACTTT
TRBV5-1,-,TRBJ2-1,TRBD2,CASSSLAGGLNEQFF,TGCGCCAGCAGTTCTCTAGCGGGGGGGCTCAATGAGCAGTTCTTC
TRBV19,-,TRBJ2-3,-,CASSTEGFRAQYF,TGTGCCAGTAGTACCGAGGGATTTCGGGCCCAGTATTTT
TRBV2,-,TRBJ2-5,-,CASSADSQETQYF,TGTGCCAGCAGTGCTGACAGCCAAGAGACCCAGTACTTC
TRBV10-3,-,TRBJ2-1,TRBD2,CAISDIIGGADNEQFF,TGTGCCATCAGTGATATAATCGGGGGGGCCGACAATGAGCAGTTCTTC
TRBV5-1,once,TRBJ2-2,-,CASSLGINSGQNTGELFF,TGCGCCAGCAGCTTGGGAATAAATTCGGGACAGAACACCGGGGAGCTGTTTTTT
TRBV11-2,-,TRBJ1-6,-,CASSLEGFNSPLHF,TGTGCCAGCAGCTTGGAGGGATTTAATTCACCCCTCCACTTT
TRBV11-1,-,TRBJ2-5,TRBD1,CASSLQTGRETQYF,TGTGCCAGCAGCTTACAGACAGGGAGAGAGACCCAGTACTTC
TRBV6-1,-,TRBJ2-5,-,CASSEAGADEETQYF,TGTGCCAGCAGTGAAGCTGGGGCGGACGAGGAGACCCAGTACTTC
TRBV5-4,-,TRBJ2-3,-,CASSLSLDGPDTQYF,TGTGCCAGCAGCTTGAGTCTAGATGGTCCAGATACGCAGTATTTT
TRBV10-3,-,TRBJ1-5,-,CAISESYREGNQPQHF,TGTGCCATCAGTGAGTCTTACAGGGAGGGGAATCAGCCCCAGCATTTT
TRBV27,-,TRBJ2-5,-,CASSLSLGAGQETQYF,TGTGCCAGCAGTTTATCCCTGGGAGCAGGCCAAGAGACCCAGTACTTC
TRBV2,-,TRBJ2-1,TRBD2,CASSGTGGTDNEQFF,TGTGCCAGCAGTGGCACCGGGGGGACGGACAATGAGCAGTTCTTC
TRBV19,-,TRBJ1-5,-,CASSGRGNQPQHF,TGTGCCAGTAGTGGCAGGGGTAATCAGCCCCAGCATTTT
TRBV5-4,-,TRBJ1-2,-,CASSLSSGFSGYGYTF,TGTGCCAGCAGCTTGTCTTCAGGGTTTAGTGGCTATGGCTACACCTTC
TRBV6-1,-,TRBJ2-3,TRBD2,CASSEYGLAGGLDTQYF,TGTGCCAGCAGTGAATACGGATTAGCGGGGGGCCTCGATACGCAGTATTTT